Following are 29 T cell receptor beta chains from one sample sequenced in a study of early T cells in non-severe SARS-CoV-2 infection. TCRdb reprocessed the 5' RACE reads with MiXCR, giving one entry per CDR3 protein. The data show roughly 30,000 distinct CDR3 sequences, 4.5% seen once. Source material: whole blood. Every receptor here comes from an adult who was a healthcare worker with PCR-confirmed SARS-CoV-2 infection or an uninfected control (not recorded which).

There are many counts of this clonotype. The V gene is TRBV7-6, the J gene TRBJ2-7; D not certain. V lost 0 bases and J 5 bases, leaving 2 bases between the germline ends. CDR1 is SGHVS and CDR2 is FNYEAQ in the germline V gene. The CDR3 runs 11 residues. CDR3 DNA: TGTGCCAGCAGCTTAGCGGACGAGCAGTACTTC. Protein: CASSLADEQYF.

This clonotype occurred many times. CDR3 sequence reads: CASRWANTEAFF. The CDR3 DNA is TGTGCCAGCAGGTGGGCGAACACTGAAGCTTTCTTT. V is TRBV12-3 or TRBV12-4 and J is TRBJ1-1; D not certain. CDR3 length: 12 residues. V was clipped by 6 bases and J by 1 base, with 6 bases between them.

Note on this clonotype: A much larger clone differs by one base, so this may be a read error. The chain has TRBV20-1 and TRBJ2-7; no reliable D call. CDR1 and CDR2 from the germline V gene are DFQATT and SNEGSKA (reference sequence). The CDR3 length is 12 residues. V gave up 6 bases and J gave up 3 bases, with 12 bases separating them. CDR3 sequence (DNA): TGCAGTGCCCGGTACAGAAACTACGAGCAGTACTTC. As protein: CSARYRNYEQYF.

This clonotype was observed many times. The chain carries TRBV7-9 and TRBJ2-5; D is possibly TRBD1 (5 bases). The V end was cut by 5 bases, the J end by 2 bases, with 12 bases between. The germline CDR1 and CDR2 sequences are SEHNR and FQNEAQ (reference sequence). The length of the CDR3 is 14 residues. For the CDR3, the DNA is TGTGCCAGCAGCGAGAGACAGATACAAGAGACCCAGTACTTC. Translated: CASSERQIQETQYF.

This clonotype was seen many times. The chain carries TRBV27 and TRBJ2-1; 12 positions match TRBD2. Germline lookup yields CDR1 MNHEY and CDR2 SMNVEV (reference sequence). The CDR3 loop spans 19 amino acids. Trimming removed 6 bases from V and 0 bases from J; junction bases left unmatched: 12. The CDR3 protein is CASSLLGLAGPPSYNEQFF. CDR3 nucleotide sequence: TGTGCCAGCAGCCTACTCGGACTAGCGGGGCCCCCCTCCTACAATGAGCAGTTCTTC.

This clonotype has a handful of counts. This rearrangement joins TRBV18 to TRBJ2-7; TRBD2 matches 9 bases. Germline V gene lookup returns CDR1 KGHSH and CDR2 LQKENI. The CDR3 consists of 14 residues. Losses at the gene ends were 8 bases for V and 2 bases for J; bases not matched to a gene: 7. The CDR3 loop reads CASQGLATTYEQYF. As DNA, the CDR3 is TGTGCCAGCCAAGGACTAGCGACTACCTACGAGCAGTACTTC.

This clonotype has a handful of counts. The chain uses TRBV24-1 and TRBJ2-2; TRBD2 matches at 10 bases. The V segment lost 3 bases and the J segment 7 bases; nucleotides outside the gene matches: 13. CDR1 is KGHDR and CDR2 is SFDVKD in the germline V gene. The CDR3 length is 18 residues. As DNA, the CDR3 is TGTGCCACCAGTGATATGACACCGGGACTAGCGAATATCGGGGAGCTGTTTTTT. It is translated as CATSDMTPGLANIGELFF.

This clonotype was detected only a few times. The chain is built from TRBV7-9 and TRBJ2-7, with no clear D. This CDR3 region has 13 residues. Germline CDR1 is SEHNR and CDR2 is FQNEAQ (reference sequence). The V end lost 1 base, the J end lost 2 bases, and 6 bases lay between the germline ends. The DNA of the CDR3 is TGTGCCAGCAGCTTAGACGGCACCTACGAGCAGTACTTC. The encoded protein is CASSLDGTYEQYF.

V usage is TRBV9 and J usage is TRBJ1-6; no clear D gene. The CDR3 sequence is 12 residues long. CDR1 SGDLS and CDR2 YYNGEE come from the germline V gene. V lost 3 bases, J lost 4 bases, and 2 bases lay in between. The CDR3 DNA is TGTGCCAGCAGCGAATATAATTCACCCCTCCACTTT. It translates to CASSEYNSPLHF.

The chain recombines TRBV5-1 with TRBJ2-2; no definite D call. The CDR3 runs to 13 residues. CDR1 is SGHRS, CDR2 YFSETQ, per germline. Trimming stripped 0 bases from V and 8 bases from J, with 8 bases between. The CDR3 is CASSLESGGELFF. The CDR3 DNA reads TGCGCCAGCAGCTTGGAGTCTGGAGGGGAGCTGTTTTTT.

The sample holds many counts of this clonotype. V usage is TRBV27 and J usage is TRBJ2-1; a weak D match, TRBD2 (5 bases). Germline lookup yields CDR1 MNHEY and CDR2 SMNVEV (reference sequence). Between the trimmed V and J ends, which lost 1 base and 6 bases, there was a span of 7 bases. The CDR3 is 13 amino acids. The CDR3 DNA reads TGTGCCAGCAGTTTATATGGGAGCAATGAGCAGTTCTTC. Translated, it gives CASSLYGSNEQFF.

Remarks on this clonotype: This could be a read error, since a much larger clone is one nucleotide away. The conserved phenylalanine or tryptophan is not found at the CDR3 terminus, so this likely reflects a read error. The chain couples TRBV20-1 to TRBJ2-5; D gene ambiguous. Trimming stripped 5 bases from V and 3 bases from J, with 13 bases between. The CDR3 loop spans 13 amino acids. CDR1 is DFQATT and CDR2 is SNEGSKA in the germline V gene (reference sequence). This chain's CDR3 is CSARSVLKETQYS. DNA for the CDR3: TGCAGTGCTCGGTCCGTCCTCAAAGAGACCCAGTACTCC.

V and J are TRBV9 and TRBJ2-7; 7 bases match TRBD1. V lost 0 bases, J lost 2 bases, and 5 bases stayed unmatched. This CDR3 comprises 15 residues. Germline CDR1 SGDLS, CDR2 YYNGEE. Here the CDR3 reads CASSVGTGSAYEQYF. DNA of the CDR3: TGTGCCAGCAGCGTAGGGACAGGTAGTGCCTACGAGCAGTACTTC.

This clonotype was observed at least ten times. The chain combines TRBV19 with TRBJ1-5; TRBD1 agrees at 8 bases. This CDR3 has 15 amino acids. Germline CDR1 LNHDA, CDR2 SQIVND (reference sequence). J was trimmed by 3 bases and V by 5 bases; bases with no gene match: 6. CDR3 in DNA: TGTGCCAGTAGTCTCCGGACAGGGTTCAATCAGCCCCAGCATTTT. It encodes CASSLRTGFNQPQHF.

This clonotype was observed many times. This sequence joins TRBV5-4 and TRBJ1-1; possibly TRBD1 for D (5 bases). This CDR3 contains 14 residues. Germline assignment: CDR1 SGHNT and CDR2 YYREEE (reference sequence). The V end was cut by 4 bases, the J end by 4 bases, with 14 bases between. The CDR3 region is CASSKSGQGTEAFF. The CDR3 DNA follows: TGTGCCAGCAGCAAATCCGGGCAGGGCACTGAAGCTTTCTTT. The variable domain in full, completed from reference TRBV5-4 and TRBJ1-1, reads ETGVTQSPTHLIKTRGQQVTLRCSSQSGHNTVSWYQQALGQGPQFIFQYYREEENGRGNFPPRFSGLQFPNYSSELNVNALELDDSALYLCASSKSGQGTEAFFGQGTRLTVV.

The table lists this clonotype with many counts. The chain recombines TRBV5-4 with TRBJ2-1; either TRBD1 or TRBD2 may supply D (5 bases each). The CDR3 contains 14 residues. Looked up from germline, CDR1 is SGHNT and CDR2 is YYREEE (reference sequence). V shed 0 bases and J shed 9 bases, with 13 bases lying between them. The CDR3, as DNA: TGTGCCAGCAGCTTGGTCACCAGTGGGGGTGAGCAGTTCTTC. Its protein product is CASSLVTSGGEQFF.

In its sample, this clonotype ranks as medium-sized. This rearrangement joins TRBV20-1 to TRBJ2-1; TRBD2 aligns across 12 bases. CDR3 length: 16 amino acids. CDR1 and CDR2 from the germline V gene are DFQATT and SNEGSKA (reference sequence). The trim removed 0 bases at V and 4 bases at J, leaving 4 bases unmatched. In DNA form, the CDR3 reads TGCAGTGCTAGAGATCCACTAGCGGGGGGTTACAATGAGCAGTTCTTC. Amino acid sequence: CSARDPLAGGYNEQFF.

The rearrangement uses TRBV20-1 and TRBJ2-3, with TRBD2 matching over 12 bases. CDR1 and CDR2 (germline): DFQATT, SNEGSKA (reference sequence). CDR3 length equals 14 residues. Trimming cost V 3 bases and J 4 bases; bases outside gene matches: 2. The CDR3 is CSARLAGGADTQYF. In DNA form, the CDR3 reads TGCAGTGCTAGGCTAGCGGGAGGGGCAGATACGCAGTATTTT.

This clonotype was seen a handful of times. This chain joins TRBV7-2 and TRBJ2-5; 9 nucleotides line up with TRBD2. The trim removed 2 bases at V and 2 bases at J, leaving 9 bases unmatched. This CDR3 contains 17 residues. Germline V gene lookup returns CDR1 SGHTA and CDR2 FQGNSA. The CDR3: CASSLRPAGLAQETQYF. The CDR3 DNA follows: TGTGCCAGCAGCTTACGTCCCGCGGGACTAGCTCAAGAGACCCAGTACTTC.

The chain recombines TRBV10-3 with TRBJ2-7, with 10 bases fitting TRBD1. From germline, CDR1 is ENHRY and CDR2 SYGVKD. This CDR3 is built from 15 residues. J lost 3 bases, V lost 2 bases, and 4 bases had no gene match. This CDR3 reads CAISEGDRGVYEQYF. CDR3 DNA sequence: TGTGCCATCAGTGAGGGGGACAGGGGTGTCTACGAGCAGTACTTC.

Comment on this clonotype: This clone may be a read error of a much larger clone one base away. The genes are TRBV9 and TRBJ2-3, with D tentatively TRBD2 (5 bases). Germline loops: CDR1 SGDLS, CDR2 YYNGEE. The CDR3 is made up of 14 amino acids. The CDR3, as DNA: TGTGCCAGCAGCGTCGTCGGAGCGGCAGATACGCGGTATTTT. The encoded protein is CASSVVGAADTRYF.

This clonotype was found many times. The V gene is TRBV9, the J gene TRBJ1-6, with D hard to call. Germline V CDR1 and CDR2: SGDLS, YYNGEE. This CDR3 contains 14 residues. V was clipped by 0 bases and J by 7 bases, with 8 bases between them. The CDR3 spells CASSVVGVNSPLHF. The CDR3 DNA sequence: TGTGCCAGCAGCGTAGTTGGGGTAAATTCACCCCTCCACTTT.

This clonotype was recorded a few times. This chain connects TRBV6-1 to TRBJ1-4; 7 bases are shared with TRBD1. The CDR3 contains 14 residues. The germline V gene has CDR1 MNHNS and CDR2 SASEGT. With 7 bases clipped from V and 7 bases from J, the junction kept 9 bases outside the gene matches. The CDR3 sequence: CASKRGRTGEKLFF. The CDR3 bases are TGTGCCAGCAAGAGGGGGCGGACTGGTGAAAAACTGTTTTTT.

The chain carries TRBV11-1 and TRBJ1-3; no firm D call. There are 16 residues in the CDR3. Trimming removed 2 bases at V and 0 bases at J, with 11 bases between. Germline CDR1 is SGHAT and CDR2 is FQDESV (reference sequence). The CDR3 loop is CASSLNGRISGNTIYF. CDR3 in DNA: TGTGCCAGCAGCTTAAATGGACGGATCTCTGGAAACACCATATATTTT. Full variable domain (remainder filled in from reference TRBV11-1 and TRBJ1-3): EAEVAQSPRYKITEKSQAVAFWCDPISGHATLYWYRQILGQGPELLVQFQDESVVDDSQLPKDRFSAERLKGVDSTLKIQPAELGDSAMYLCASSLNGRISGNTIYFGEGSWLTVV.

The table lists this clonotype with many counts. J is TRBJ2-2 and V is TRBV29-1; D uncertain. This CDR3 comprises 14 residues. The germline V gene encodes CDR1 SQVTM and CDR2 ANQGSEA. V shed 2 bases and J shed 4 bases, with 11 bases lying between them. CDR3 region: CSVEWGFGTGELFF. For the CDR3, the DNA is TGCAGCGTTGAATGGGGATTCGGCACCGGGGAGCTGTTTTTT.

In this sample, this clonotype turned up a few times. The genes are TRBV2 and TRBJ2-1, with a tentative D call TRBD2 (6 bases). Germline CDR1 is SNHLY and CDR2 is FYNNEI. The CDR3 is 15 residues long. The V end lost 6 bases, the J end lost 6 bases, and 18 bases lay between the germline ends. CDR3 bases: TGTGCCAGCAGAAGAACGGGGGTCGACGGCAATGAGCAGTTCTTC. Translation gives CASRRTGVDGNEQFF.

This clonotype was observed many times. The J gene is TRBJ1-1, the V gene TRBV19, with TRBD1 matching 9 bases. CDR3 length: 13 residues. Losses at the gene ends were 7 bases for V and 1 base for J; bases not matched to a gene: 1. Germline loops: CDR1 LNHDA, CDR2 SQIVND (reference sequence). In nucleotides, the CDR3 is TGTGCCAGTATGGGACAGGGGAACACTGAAGCTTTCTTT. This sequence encodes CASMGQGNTEAFF.

This clonotype was detected many times. The chain is built from TRBV15 and TRBJ2-3, with 10 bases identical to TRBD2. Germline-derived CDR1 and CDR2 are LNHNV and YYDKDF (reference sequence). The V segment lost 5 bases and the J segment 3 bases; nucleotides outside the gene matches: 14. The CDR3 contains 18 residues. This chain's CDR3 is CATSGEISGTSVTDTQYF. CDR3 nucleotides: TGTGCCACCAGCGGGGAAATCTCCGGGACTAGCGTAACAGATACGCAGTATTTT.

Only a few counts were recorded for this clonotype. CDR3: CASSLAGGGPSTDTQYF. Written as DNA, the CDR3 is TGCGCCAGCAGCTTGGCCGGCGGGGGCCCATCCACAGATACGCAGTATTTT. The V call is TRBV5-1, the J call TRBJ2-3; perhaps TRBD2 as D (7 bases). Germline CDR1 reads SGHRS; CDR2 reads YFSETQ. Trimming took 0 bases from V and 2 from J, leaving 16 bases between them. The CDR3 covers 17 residues.